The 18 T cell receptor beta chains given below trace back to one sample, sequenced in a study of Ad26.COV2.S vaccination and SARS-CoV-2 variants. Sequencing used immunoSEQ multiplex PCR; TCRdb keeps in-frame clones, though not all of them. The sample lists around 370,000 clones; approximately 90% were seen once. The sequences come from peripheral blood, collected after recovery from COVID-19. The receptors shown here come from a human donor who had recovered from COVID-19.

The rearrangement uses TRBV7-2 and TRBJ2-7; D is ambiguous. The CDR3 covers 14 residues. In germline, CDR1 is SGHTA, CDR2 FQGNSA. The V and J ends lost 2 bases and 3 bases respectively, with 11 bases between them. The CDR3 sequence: CASSLRQGYYEQYF. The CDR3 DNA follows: TGTGCCAGCAGCTTAAGGCAAGGCTACTACGAGCAGTACTTC.

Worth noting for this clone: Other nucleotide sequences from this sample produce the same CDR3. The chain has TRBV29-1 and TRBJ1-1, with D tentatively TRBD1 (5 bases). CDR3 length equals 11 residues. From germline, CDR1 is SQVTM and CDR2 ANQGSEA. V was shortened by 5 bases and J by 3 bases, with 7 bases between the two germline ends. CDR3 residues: CSVRRDTEAFF. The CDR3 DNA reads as TGCAGCGTTCGCAGGGACACTGAAGCTTTCTTT.

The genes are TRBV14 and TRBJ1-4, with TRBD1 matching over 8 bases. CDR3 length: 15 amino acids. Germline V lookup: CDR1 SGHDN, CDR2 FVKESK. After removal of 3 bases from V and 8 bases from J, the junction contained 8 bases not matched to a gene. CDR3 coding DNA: TGTGCCAGCAGCCAGGCCGGACAGGGTGAAGAAAAACTGTTTTTT. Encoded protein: CASSQAGQGEEKLFF.

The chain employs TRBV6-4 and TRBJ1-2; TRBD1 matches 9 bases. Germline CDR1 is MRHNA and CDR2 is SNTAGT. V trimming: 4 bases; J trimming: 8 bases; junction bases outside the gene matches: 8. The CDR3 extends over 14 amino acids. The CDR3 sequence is CASSGGQGPEGYTF. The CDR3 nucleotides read TGTGCCAGCAGTGGGGGACAGGGCCCGGAGGGCTACACCTTC.

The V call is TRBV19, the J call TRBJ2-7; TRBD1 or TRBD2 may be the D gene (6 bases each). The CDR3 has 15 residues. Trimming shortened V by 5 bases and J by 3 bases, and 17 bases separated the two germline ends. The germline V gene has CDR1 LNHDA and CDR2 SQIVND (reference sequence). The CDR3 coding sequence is TGTGCCAGTAGTTCCGGGGGCGGGAAATACTACGAGCAGTACTTC. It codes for CASSSGGGKYYEQYF.

This CDR3 reads CAISERLTLNTEAFF. CDR3 bases: TGTGCCATCAGTGAGCGCCTCACTTTGAACACTGAAGCTTTCTTT. The V call is TRBV10-3, the J call TRBJ1-1; D not certain. CDR3 length: 15 amino acids. Germline values: CDR1 ENHRY, CDR2 SYGVKD. The germline V and J ends were trimmed by 2 bases and 0 bases, with 10 bases remaining between them.

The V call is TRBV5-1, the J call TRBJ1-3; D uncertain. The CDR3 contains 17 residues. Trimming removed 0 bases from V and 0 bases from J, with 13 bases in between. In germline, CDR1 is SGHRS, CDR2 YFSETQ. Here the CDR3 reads CASSLVGRLNSGNTIYF. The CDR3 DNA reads TGCGCCAGCAGCTTGGTTGGTCGACTGAACTCTGGAAACACCATATATTTT. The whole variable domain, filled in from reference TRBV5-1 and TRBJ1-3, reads KAGVTQTPRYLIKTRGQQVTLSCSPISGHRSVSWYQQTPGQGLQFLFEYFSETQRNKGNFPGRFSGRQFSNSRSEMNVSTLELGDSALYLCASSLVGRLNSGNTIYFGEGSWLTVV.

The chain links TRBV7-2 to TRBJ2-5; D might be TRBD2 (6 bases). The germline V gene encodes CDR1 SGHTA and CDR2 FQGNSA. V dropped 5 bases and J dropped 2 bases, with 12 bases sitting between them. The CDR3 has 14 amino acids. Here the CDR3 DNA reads TGTGCCAGCAGCGAGGACGGACTACAAGAGACCCAGTACTTC. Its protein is CASSEDGLQETQYF. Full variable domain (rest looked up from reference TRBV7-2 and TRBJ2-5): GAGVSQSPSNKVTEKGKDVELRCDPISGHTALYWYRQSLGQGLEFLIYFQGNSAPDKSGLPSDRFSAERTGGSVSTLTIQRTQQEDSAVYLCASSEDGLQETQYFGPGTRLLVL.

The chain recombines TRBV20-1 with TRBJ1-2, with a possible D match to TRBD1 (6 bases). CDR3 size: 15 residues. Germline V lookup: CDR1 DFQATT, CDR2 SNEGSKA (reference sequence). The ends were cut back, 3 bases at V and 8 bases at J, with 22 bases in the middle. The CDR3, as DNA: TGCAGTGCTAGTCGCCCAGGGGCCACTAGCAACGGCTACACCTTC. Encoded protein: CSASRPGATSNGYTF.

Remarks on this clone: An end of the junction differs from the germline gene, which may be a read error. CDR3 amino acids: CASSFSWGEQETQYF. The CDR3, as DNA: TGTGCTAGCAGCTTTTCGTGGGGGGAGCAAGAGACCCAGTACTTC. The chain couples TRBV7-7 to TRBJ2-5; D may be TRBD2 (6 bases). The CDR3 length is 15 residues. Germline assignment: CDR1 SSHAT and CDR2 FNYEAQ (reference sequence).

The DNA of the CDR3 is TGCAGTGCTAGTGAGCTAGCGGGGACCAATGAGCAGTTCTTC. Its protein product is CSASELAGTNEQFF. The V gene is TRBV20-1, the J gene TRBJ2-1; 9 bases are a match to TRBD2. The trim removed 3 bases at V and 6 bases at J, leaving 6 bases unmatched. Per the germline V gene, CDR1 is DFQATT and CDR2 is SNEGSKA (reference sequence). The CDR3 is 14 residues long.

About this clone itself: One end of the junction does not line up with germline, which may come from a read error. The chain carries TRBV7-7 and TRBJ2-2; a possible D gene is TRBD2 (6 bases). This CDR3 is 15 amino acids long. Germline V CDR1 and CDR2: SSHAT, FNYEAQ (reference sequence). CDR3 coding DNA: TGTGCTAGCAGCTTAGACCCCTCTAGCGCCGGGGAGCTGTTTTTT. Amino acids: CASSLDPSSAGELFF. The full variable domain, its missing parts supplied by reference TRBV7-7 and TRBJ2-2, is GAGVSQSPRYKVTKRGQDVTLRCDPISSHATLYWYQQALGQGPEFLTYFNYEAQPDKSGLPSDRFSAERPEGSISTLTIQRTEQRDSAMYRCASSLDPSSAGELFFGEGSRLTVL.

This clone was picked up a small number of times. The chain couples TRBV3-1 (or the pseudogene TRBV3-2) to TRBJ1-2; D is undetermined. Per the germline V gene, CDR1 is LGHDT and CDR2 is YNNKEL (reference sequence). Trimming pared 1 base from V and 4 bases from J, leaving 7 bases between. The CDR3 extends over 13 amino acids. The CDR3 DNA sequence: TGTGCCAGCAGCCAAGGGGAGGGCTATGGCTACACCTTC. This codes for CASSQGEGYGYTF.

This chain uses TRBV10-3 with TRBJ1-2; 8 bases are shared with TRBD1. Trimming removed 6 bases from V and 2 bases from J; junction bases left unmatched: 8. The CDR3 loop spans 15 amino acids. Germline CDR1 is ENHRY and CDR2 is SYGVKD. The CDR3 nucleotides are TGTGCCATCAGAGGACAGGGAGGGGGGAACTATGGCTACACCTTC. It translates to CAIRGQGGGNYGYTF.

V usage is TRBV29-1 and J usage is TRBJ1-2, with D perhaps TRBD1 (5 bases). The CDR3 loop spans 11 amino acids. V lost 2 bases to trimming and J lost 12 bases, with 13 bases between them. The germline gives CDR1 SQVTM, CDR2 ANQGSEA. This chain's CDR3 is CSVEPGLGDTF. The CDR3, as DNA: TGCAGCGTTGAACCAGGGCTCGGGGACACCTTC.

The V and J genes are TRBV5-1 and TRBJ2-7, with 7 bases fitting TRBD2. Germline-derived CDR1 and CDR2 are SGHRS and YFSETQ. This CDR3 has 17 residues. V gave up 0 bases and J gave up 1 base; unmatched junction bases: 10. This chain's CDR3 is CASSLGPRTSSSYEQYF. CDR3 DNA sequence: TGCGCCAGCAGCTTGGGACCGAGGACTAGTTCATCCTACGAGCAGTACTTC.

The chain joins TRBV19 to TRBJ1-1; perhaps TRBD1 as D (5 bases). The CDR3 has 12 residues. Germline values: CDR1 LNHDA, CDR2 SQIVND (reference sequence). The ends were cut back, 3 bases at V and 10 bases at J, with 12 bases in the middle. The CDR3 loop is CASSIMRGLAFF. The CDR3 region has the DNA TGTGCCAGTAGTATCATGAGGGGATTAGCTTTCTTT.

The CDR3 loop reads CASSHLSGGPPRFPEQYF. For the CDR3, the DNA is TGTGCCAGCAGCCACCTTAGCGGGGGGCCTCCCCGATTCCCCGAGCAGTACTTC. V usage is TRBV14 and J usage is TRBJ2-7; 10 bases are a match to TRBD2. The germline gives CDR1 SGHDN, CDR2 FVKESK. The V segment lost 3 bases and the J segment 6 bases; nucleotides outside the gene matches: 17. The CDR3 has 18 residues.